These 32 T cell receptor beta chains originate from one sample sequenced in a study of blood T cell repertoires in COVID-19. Sequencing was performed with immunoSEQ multiplex PCR; in TCRdb, only in-frame clones are kept and a portion is missing. The data hold some 66,000 clones, with approximately 79% observed a single time. Sequenced sample: peripheral blood. Every receptor here comes from a man aged 55 to 70 with acute or convalescent COVID-19.

V usage is TRBV7-9 and J usage is TRBJ2-1; D ambiguous. The CDR3 contains 14 residues. The germline V gene encodes CDR1 SEHNR and CDR2 FQNEAQ (reference sequence). Trimming removed 0 bases from V and 5 bases from J, with 8 bases in between. The CDR3 DNA reads TGTGCCAGCAGCTTAGCTGGGCCCAACAATGAGCAGTTCTTC. Translated, it gives CASSLAGPNNEQFF. The whole variable domain, remainder taken from reference TRBV7-9 and TRBJ2-1, is DTGVSQNPRHKITKRGQNVTFRCDPISEHNRLYWYRQTLGQGPEFLTYFQNEAQLEKSRLLSDRFSAERPKGSFSTLEIQRTEQGDSAMYLCASSLAGPNNEQFFGPGTRLTVL.

The rearrangement joins TRBV3-1 (or the pseudogene TRBV3-2) to TRBJ1-1; D call uncertain. Per the germline V gene, CDR1 is LGHDT and CDR2 is YNNKEL (reference sequence). This CDR3 has 13 residues. Trimming took 4 bases from V and 1 from J, leaving 7 bases between them. The CDR3 here is CASSPSKNTEAFF. Written as DNA, the CDR3 is TGTGCCAGCAGCCCATCAAAGAACACTGAAGCTTTCTTT.

The chain couples TRBV3-1 (or the pseudogene TRBV3-2) to TRBJ1-6; D is unresolved. The CDR3 covers 13 residues. Trimming pared 2 bases from V and 13 bases from J, leaving 12 bases between. Germline CDR1 and CDR2: LGHDT and YNNKEL (reference sequence). The CDR3, as DNA: TGTGCCAGCAGCCAATCAGACACTGGGCCCCTCCACTTT. This encodes CASSQSDTGPLHF.

V is TRBV24-1 and J is TRBJ2-1, with 8 bases lining up with TRBD1. The CDR3 is 16 amino acids. V gave up 7 bases and J gave up 1 base; unmatched junction bases: 8. The germline gives CDR1 KGHDR, CDR2 SFDVKD. The CDR3 sequence: CATSQRRQGSYNEQFF. The CDR3 nucleotides are TGTGCCACCAGCCAAAGAAGACAGGGGTCCTACAATGAGCAGTTCTTC.

The gene calls are TRBV7-6 and TRBJ2-2, with D possibly matching TRBD2 (5 bases). The germline V and J ends were trimmed by 1 base and 2 bases, with 8 bases remaining between them. From germline, CDR1 is SGHVS and CDR2 FNYEAQ. The CDR3 spans 15 residues. The CDR3: CASSLVTGNTGELFF. The CDR3 region has the DNA TGTGCCAGCAGCTTAGTAACGGGAAACACCGGGGAGCTGTTTTTT. Together with reference TRBV7-6 and TRBJ2-2, the CDR3 gives the full variable domain: GAGVSQSPRYKVTKRGQDVALRCDPISGHVSLYWYRQALGQGPEFLTYFNYEAQQDKSGLPNDRFSAERPEGSISTLTIQRTEQRDSAMYRCASSLVTGNTGELFFGEGSRLTVL.

This clone showed up just once. The rearrangement joins TRBV24-1 to TRBJ2-5, with D possibly TRBD2 on 5 matching bases. The CDR3 is 14 residues long. Germline CDR1 and CDR2: KGHDR and SFDVKD. Trimming took off 2 bases at V and 3 bases at J, with 9 bases between the two ends. The CDR3 DNA follows: TGTGCCACCAGTGATTCCGGACTTAAAGAGACCCAGTACTTC. This gives the protein CATSDSGLKETQYF.

The CDR3 bases are TGTGCCAGCAAGGCGCAGGCCTTATACAATGAGCAGTTCTTC. It yields the protein CASKAQALYNEQFF. The chain recombines TRBV27 with TRBJ2-1; D is unclear. Germline V gene sequence: CDR1 MNHEY, CDR2 SMNVEV (reference sequence). There are 14 residues in the CDR3. Trimming stripped 7 bases from V and 4 bases from J, with 14 bases between.

The chain uses TRBV6-5 and TRBJ2-1, with TRBD2 matching 14 bases. Germline lookup yields CDR1 MNHEY and CDR2 SVGAGI. V dropped 4 bases and J dropped 7; count of bases not matched to a gene: 3. CDR3 length: 15 residues. The CDR3: CASSSGTSGGNEQFF. The CDR3 region has the DNA TGTGCCAGCAGTTCCGGGACTAGCGGGGGAAATGAGCAGTTCTTC.

The J gene is TRBJ1-1, the V gene TRBV7-9, with 7 bases aligning to TRBD1. The CDR3 spans 16 residues. Germline V gene lookup returns CDR1 SEHNR and CDR2 FQNEAQ (reference sequence). Trimming took 1 base from V and 0 from J; bases not matched to a gene: 5. The CDR3 loop reads CASSLDQGVMNTEAFF. CDR3 coding DNA: TGTGCCAGCAGCTTAGATCAGGGGGTGATGAACACTGAAGCTTTCTTT.

This chain joins TRBV2 and TRBJ2-1, with D possibly TRBD2 on 5 matching bases. The germline CDR1 and CDR2 sequences are SNHLY and FYNNEI. CDR3 length equals 15 residues. V was shortened by 3 bases and J by 10 bases, with 19 bases between the two germline ends. The CDR3 bases are TGTGCCAGCAGTGAGAGGCTAGCAGGTATCTTGGAGCAGTTCTTC. Translation: CASSERLAGILEQFF. Looking up the rest from reference TRBV2 and TRBJ2-1 gives the full variable domain: EPEVTQTPSHQVTQMGQEVILRCVPISNHLYFYWYRQILGQKVEFLVSFYNNEISEKSEIFDDQFSVERPDGSNFTLKIRSTKLEDSAMYFCASSERLAGILEQFFGPGTRLTVL.

V and J are TRBV15 and TRBJ2-1; 11 bases are shared with TRBD2. This CDR3 is 17 amino acids long. Germline V CDR1 and CDR2: LNHNV, YYDKDF (reference sequence). Trimming at V came to 1 base and at J to 7 bases, leaving 9 bases not matched to a gene. The CDR3 region is CATSRVLAGGLQNEQFF. CDR3 coding DNA: TGTGCCACCAGCAGAGTTTTAGCGGGGGGGCTTCAGAATGAGCAGTTCTTC.

This clone was seen a few times. CDR3 in DNA: TGTGCCAGCAGCCCGGGGACTTCTGAAGCTTTCTTT. It is translated as CASSPGTSEAFF. The chain joins TRBV7-2 to TRBJ1-1; TRBD1 might be the D (5 bases). Germline loops: CDR1 SGHTA, CDR2 FQGNSA. The ends were cut back, 5 bases at V and 6 bases at J, with 10 bases in the middle. This CDR3 comprises 12 residues.

The chain has TRBV12-3 or TRBV12-4 and TRBJ1-2, with 9 bases lining up with TRBD1. The CDR3 contains 13 residues. V was clipped by 5 bases and J by 7 bases; unmatched bases: 5. The CDR3 bases are TGTGCCAGCAGTCGGGACAGGGCTGCTGGCTACACCTTC. This gives the protein CASSRDRAAGYTF.

The J gene is TRBJ2-7, the V gene TRBV19, with 13 bases that match TRBD2. This CDR3 region has 13 residues. Unmatched junction bases numbered 3, after V lost 5 bases and J lost 8 bases. CDR1 is LNHDA and CDR2 is SQIVND in the germline V gene (reference sequence). The CDR3 is CASSLTSGGQQYV. DNA for the CDR3: TGTGCCAGTAGTCTGACTAGCGGGGGGCAGCAGTACGTC.

This clone showed up just a few times. CDR3 DNA: TGTGCCAGCAGCCGGACAGCTACGAACACCGGGGAGCTGTTTTTT. This encodes CASSRTATNTGELFF. V gene TRBV14 combines with J gene TRBJ2-2, with TRBD1 as a possible D gene (6 bases). The CDR3 is made up of 15 amino acids. Germline loops: CDR1 SGHDN, CDR2 FVKESK. Trimming left V 4 bases short and J 0 bases short, with 9 bases between. The full variable domain, completed using reference TRBV14 and TRBJ2-2, is EAGVTQFPSHSVIEKGQTVTLRCDPISGHDNLYWYRRVMGKEIKFLLHFVKESKQDESGMPNNRFLAERTGGTYSTLKVQPAELEDSGVYFCASSRTATNTGELFFGEGSRLTVL.

This clone has just a few counts. J is TRBJ2-3 and V is TRBV9; a possible D gene is TRBD2 (6 bases). Germline CDR1 and CDR2: SGDLS and YYNGEE. The CDR3 spans 14 residues. V lost 6 bases and J lost 0, with 11 bases in between. The CDR3 sequence is CASNRGLSTDTQYF. CDR3 bases: TGTGCCAGCAATCGGGGACTCAGCACAGATACGCAGTATTTT.

This chain connects TRBV5-4 to TRBJ1-1, with 8 bases that match TRBD1. V shed 4 bases, J shed 5 bases, and the junction held 13 bases outside the gene matches. CDR3 length: 16 amino acids. The germline V gene has CDR1 SGHNT and CDR2 YYREEE (reference sequence). The CDR3 is CASSPNSRTGTTEAFF. Here the CDR3 DNA reads TGTGCCAGCAGCCCAAACTCCCGGACAGGGACGACTGAAGCTTTCTTT.

CDR3: CASSSQGNSPLHF. The CDR3 coding sequence is TGTGCCAGCAGCTCACAGGGAAATTCACCCCTCCACTTT. The chain employs TRBV7-8 and TRBJ1-6; tentatively, D is TRBD1 (6 bases). The CDR3 covers 13 residues. Germline V gives CDR1 SGHVS, CDR2 FQNEAQ. The V and J ends lost 4 bases and 7 bases respectively, with 8 bases between them. The variable domain in full, with the rest retrieved from reference TRBV7-8 and TRBJ1-6, is GAGVSQSPRYKVAKRGQDVALRCDPISGHVSLFWYQQALGQGPEFLTYFQNEAQLDKSGLPSDRFFAERPEGSVSTLKIQRTQQEDSAVYLCASSSQGNSPLHFGNGTRLTVT.

This chain links TRBV15 with TRBJ1-5; D gene ambiguous. Germline values: CDR1 LNHNV, CDR2 YYDKDF (reference sequence). V was shortened by 0 bases and J by 3 bases, with 9 bases between the two germline ends. This CDR3 region has 15 residues. This CDR3 is CATSRDGQHNQPQHF. In nucleotides, the CDR3 is TGTGCCACCAGCAGAGATGGGCAGCACAATCAGCCCCAGCATTTT.

The CDR3 DNA follows: TGTGCCAGCAGTTACCGGGTGGACGAGCAGTACTTC. It encodes CASSYRVDEQYF. The gene calls are TRBV6-2 or TRBV6-3 and TRBJ2-7; no definite D call. The germline gives CDR1 MNHEY, CDR2 SVGEGT. The CDR3 length is 12 residues. Trimming shortened V by 2 bases and J by 5 bases, and 7 bases separated the two germline ends.

The rearrangement joins TRBV25-1 to TRBJ1-1; perhaps TRBD1 as D (5 bases). This CDR3 is 15 amino acids long. Between the trimmed V and J ends, which lost 2 bases and 5 bases, there was a span of 15 bases. CDR1 is MGHDK and CDR2 is SYGVNS in the germline V gene. Here the CDR3 reads CASSEVTGGWTEAFF. The CDR3 region has the DNA TGTGCCAGCAGTGAAGTTACGGGGGGATGGACTGAAGCTTTCTTT.

This chain links TRBV2 with TRBJ1-3, with TRBD1 identical over 12 bases. Germline CDR1 reads SNHLY; CDR2 reads FYNNEI. Losses at the gene ends were 4 bases for V and 3 bases for J; bases not matched to a gene: 4. The CDR3 runs to 16 residues. This chain's CDR3 is CASSGGTGGFGNTIYF. The CDR3 DNA reads as TGTGCCAGCAGTGGGGGGACAGGGGGCTTTGGAAACACCATATATTTT.

This chain uses TRBV18 with TRBJ2-1; 7 bases line up with TRBD2. Germline assignment: CDR1 KGHSH and CDR2 LQKENI. Trimming at V came to 4 bases and at J to 9 bases, leaving 3 bases not matched to a gene. This CDR3 is 12 amino acids long. The CDR3: CASSLRGSEQFF. CDR3 sequence (DNA): TGTGCCAGCTCACTCCGCGGGAGTGAGCAGTTCTTC.

The gene calls are TRBV2 and TRBJ1-3; D remains ambiguous. Trimming took off 2 bases at V and 0 bases at J, with 2 bases between the two ends. The CDR3 is 13 residues long. From germline, CDR1 is SNHLY and CDR2 FYNNEI. The CDR3 region is CASSELSGNTIYF. For the CDR3, the DNA is TGTGCCAGCAGTGAACTCTCTGGAAACACCATATATTTT.

V is TRBV9 and J is TRBJ2-7, with D possibly matching TRBD1 (6 bases). Trimming took off 0 bases at V and 3 bases at J, with 13 bases between the two ends. CDR1 is SGDLS and CDR2 is YYNGEE in the germline V gene. The CDR3 is 15 residues long. The DNA of the CDR3 is TGTGCCAGCAGCGTAGATTCAGGGGCGGGCTACGAGCAGTACTTC. This encodes CASSVDSGAGYEQYF.

Notes on this clone: This specimen includes other DNA sequences encoding the same CDR3. J is TRBJ1-5 and V is TRBV5-1; possibly TRBD1 for D (5 bases). The CDR3 consists of 15 residues. CDR1 and CDR2 from the germline V gene are SGHRS and YFSETQ. The germline V and J ends were trimmed by 0 bases and 2 bases, with 9 bases remaining between them. The CDR3: CASSLVPGGNQPQHF. CDR3 coding DNA: TGCGCCAGCAGCTTGGTTCCGGGGGGCAATCAGCCCCAGCATTTT.

This chain joins TRBV7-2 and TRBJ1-2, with 7 bases lining up with TRBD1. The CDR3 has 14 amino acids. Unmatched junction bases numbered 3, after V lost 1 base and J lost 4 bases. CDR1 and CDR2 (germline): SGHTA, FQGNSA. The CDR3 DNA reads TGTGCCAGCAGCTTAGAACCAGGGGGCTATGGCTACACCTTC. Amino acid sequence: CASSLEPGGYGYTF.

This clone was counted a single time. The chain recombines TRBV14 with TRBJ2-5; a possible D gene is TRBD2 (6 bases). This CDR3 spans 17 amino acids. Germline V CDR1 and CDR2: SGHDN, FVKESK. The V end lost 3 bases, the J end lost 4 bases, and 21 bases lay between the germline ends. DNA of the CDR3: TGTGCCAGCAGCCATCGTAATGCCGGGGGATTAGGAGAGACCCAGTACTTC. Residues: CASSHRNAGGLGETQYF.

This chain uses TRBV18 with TRBJ2-1; D perhaps matches TRBD2 (5 bases). The CDR3 length is 16 residues. Trimming pared 4 bases from V and 4 bases from J, leaving 17 bases between. Germline CDR1 is KGHSH and CDR2 is LQKENI. CDR3 sequence: CASSLLPSSSYNEQFF. In nucleotides, the CDR3 is TGTGCCAGCTCACTTTTGCCTAGCAGCTCATACAATGAGCAGTTCTTC.

The chain links TRBV5-1 to TRBJ2-7, with 12 bases lining up with TRBD1. The CDR3 has 15 residues. Per the germline V gene, CDR1 is SGHRS and CDR2 is YFSETQ. V was clipped by 3 bases and J by 7 bases; unmatched bases: 8. DNA of the CDR3: TGCGCCAGCAGCTCCCCGGGACAGGGGGCTCGGGAGCAGTACTTC. It yields the protein CASSSPGQGAREQYF. Full variable domain (rest looked up from reference TRBV5-1 and TRBJ2-7): KAGVTQTPRYLIKTRGQQVTLSCSPISGHRSVSWYQQTPGQGLQFLFEYFSETQRNKGNFPGRFSGRQFSNSRSEMNVSTLELGDSALYLCASSSPGQGAREQYFGPGTRLTVT.

This sequence joins TRBV5-4 and TRBJ2-6; a possible D gene is TRBD2 (5 bases). The CDR3 extends over 15 amino acids. Trimming pared 4 bases from V and 0 bases from J, leaving 8 bases between. Germline-derived CDR1 and CDR2 are SGHNT and YYREEE (reference sequence). CDR3 coding DNA: TGTGCCAGCAGCCTCAGCGGCTCTGGGGCCAACGTCCTGACTTTC. Translating gives CASSLSGSGANVLTF.

The chain has TRBV5-6 and TRBJ1-1; D is perhaps TRBD1 (5 bases). This CDR3 has 15 residues. The germline V gene has CDR1 SGHDT and CDR2 YYEEEE. The ends were cut back, 0 bases at V and 2 bases at J, with 11 bases in the middle. The CDR3 sequence: CASSLATGANTEAFF. The CDR3, as DNA: TGTGCCAGCAGCTTGGCCACAGGAGCTAACACTGAAGCTTTCTTT. Looking up the rest from reference TRBV5-6 and TRBJ1-1 gives the full variable domain: DAGVTQSPTHLIKTRGQQVTLRCSPKSGHDTVSWYQQALGQGPQFIFQYYEEEERQRGNFPDRFSGHQFPNYSSELNVNALLLGDSALYLCASSLATGANTEAFFGQGTRLTVV.